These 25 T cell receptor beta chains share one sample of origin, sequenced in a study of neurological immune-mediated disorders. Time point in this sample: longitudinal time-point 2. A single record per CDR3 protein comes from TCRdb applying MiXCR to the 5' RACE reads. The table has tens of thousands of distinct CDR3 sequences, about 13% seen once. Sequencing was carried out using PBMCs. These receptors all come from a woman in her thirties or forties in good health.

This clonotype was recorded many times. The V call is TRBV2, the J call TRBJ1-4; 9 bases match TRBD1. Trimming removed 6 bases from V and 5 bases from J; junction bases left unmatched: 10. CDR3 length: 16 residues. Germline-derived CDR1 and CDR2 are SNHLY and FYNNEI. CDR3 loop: CASSKRRGQGNEKLFF. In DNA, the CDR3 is TGTGCCAGCAGCAAACGCCGGGGACAGGGCAATGAAAAACTGTTTTTT.

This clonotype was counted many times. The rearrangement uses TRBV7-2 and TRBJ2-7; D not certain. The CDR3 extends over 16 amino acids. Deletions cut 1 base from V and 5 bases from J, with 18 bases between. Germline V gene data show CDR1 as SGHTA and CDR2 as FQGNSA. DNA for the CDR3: TGTGCCAGCAGCTTAGATAGGGCTCTGCTTGTGCACGAGCAGTACTTC. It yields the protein CASSLDRALLVHEQYF.

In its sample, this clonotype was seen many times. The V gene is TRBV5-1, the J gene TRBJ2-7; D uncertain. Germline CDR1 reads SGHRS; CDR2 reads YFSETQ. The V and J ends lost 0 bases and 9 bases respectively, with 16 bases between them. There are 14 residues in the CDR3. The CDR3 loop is CASSLAWDALGQYF. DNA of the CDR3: TGCGCCAGCAGCTTGGCGTGGGATGCTCTGGGGCAGTACTTC.

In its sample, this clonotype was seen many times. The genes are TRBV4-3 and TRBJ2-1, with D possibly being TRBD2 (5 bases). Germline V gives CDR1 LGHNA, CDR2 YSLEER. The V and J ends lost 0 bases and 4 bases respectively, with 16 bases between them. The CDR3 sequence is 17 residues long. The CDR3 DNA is TGCGCCAGCAGCCAAGATCTTTCGGCTAGCAGGTACAATGAGCAGTTCTTC. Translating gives CASSQDLSASRYNEQFF.

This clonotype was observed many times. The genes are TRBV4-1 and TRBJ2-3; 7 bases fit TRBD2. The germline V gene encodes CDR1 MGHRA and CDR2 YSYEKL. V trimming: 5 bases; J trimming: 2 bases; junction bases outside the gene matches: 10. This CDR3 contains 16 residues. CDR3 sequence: CASSYSIGGYTDTQYF. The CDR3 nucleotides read TGCGCCAGCAGCTACTCTATCGGGGGGTACACAGATACGCAGTATTTT.

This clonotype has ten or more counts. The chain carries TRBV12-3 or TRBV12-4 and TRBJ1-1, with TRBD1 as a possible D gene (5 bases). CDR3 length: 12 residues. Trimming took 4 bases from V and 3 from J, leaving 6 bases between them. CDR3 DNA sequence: TGTGCCAGCAGTTGGGGGGACACTGAAGCTTTCTTT. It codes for CASSWGDTEAFF.

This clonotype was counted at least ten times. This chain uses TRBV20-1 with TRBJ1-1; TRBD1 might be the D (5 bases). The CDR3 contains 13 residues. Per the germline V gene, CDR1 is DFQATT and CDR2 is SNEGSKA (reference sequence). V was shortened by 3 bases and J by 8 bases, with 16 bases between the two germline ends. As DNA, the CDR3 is TGCAGTGCTAGTGGACCCGGGACCGCGGAAGCTTTCTTT. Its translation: CSASGPGTAEAFF.

This CDR3 is CASSQTGEAYEQYF. The CDR3 bases are TGTGCCAGCAGCCAGACAGGGGAGGCCTACGAGCAGTACTTC. V and J are TRBV5-6 and TRBJ2-7; TRBD1 matches 8 bases. V was pared by 4 bases and J by 2 bases, with 5 bases of the junction left unmatched. Germline V gene data show CDR1 as SGHDT and CDR2 as YYEEEE. The CDR3 sequence is 14 residues long.

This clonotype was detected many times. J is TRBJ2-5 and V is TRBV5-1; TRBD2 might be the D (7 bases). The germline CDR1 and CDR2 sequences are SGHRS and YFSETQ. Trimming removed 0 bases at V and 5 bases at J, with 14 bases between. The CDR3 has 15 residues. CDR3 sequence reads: CASSLVRGAGETQYF. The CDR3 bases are TGCGCCAGCAGCTTGGTTCGGGGGGCAGGCGAGACCCAGTACTTC.

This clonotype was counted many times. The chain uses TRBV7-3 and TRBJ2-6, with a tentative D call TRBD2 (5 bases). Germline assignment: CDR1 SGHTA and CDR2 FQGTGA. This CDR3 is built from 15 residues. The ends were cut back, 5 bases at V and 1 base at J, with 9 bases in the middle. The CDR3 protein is CASSPGGSGANVLTF. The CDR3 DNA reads TGTGCCAGCAGCCCCGGAGGATCTGGGGCCAACGTCCTGACTTTC.

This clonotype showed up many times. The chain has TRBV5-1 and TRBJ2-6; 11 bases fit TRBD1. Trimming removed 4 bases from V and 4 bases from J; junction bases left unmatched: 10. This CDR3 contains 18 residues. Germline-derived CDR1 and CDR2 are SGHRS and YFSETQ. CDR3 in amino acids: CASSPGGQGARGANVLTF. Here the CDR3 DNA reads TGCGCCAGCAGCCCAGGAGGACAGGGGGCTAGAGGGGCCAACGTCCTGACTTTC. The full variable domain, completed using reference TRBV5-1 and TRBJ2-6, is KAGVTQTPRYLIKTRGQQVTLSCSPISGHRSVSWYQQTPGQGLQFLFEYFSETQRNKGNFPGRFSGRQFSNSRSEMNVSTLELGDSALYLCASSPGGQGARGANVLTFGAGSRLTVL.

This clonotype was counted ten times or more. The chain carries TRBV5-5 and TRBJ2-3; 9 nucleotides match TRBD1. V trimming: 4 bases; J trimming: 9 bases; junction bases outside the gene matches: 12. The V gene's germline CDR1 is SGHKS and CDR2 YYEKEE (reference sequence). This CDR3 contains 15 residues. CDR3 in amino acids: CASSLRDRAMGTQYF. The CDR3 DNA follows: TGTGCCAGCAGCCTCCGGGACAGGGCGATGGGCACGCAGTATTTT.

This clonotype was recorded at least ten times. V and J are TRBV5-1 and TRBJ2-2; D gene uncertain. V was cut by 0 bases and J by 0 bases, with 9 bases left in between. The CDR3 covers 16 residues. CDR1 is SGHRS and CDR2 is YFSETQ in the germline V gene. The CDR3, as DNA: TGCGCCAGCAGCTTGGCCGCGTCCACGAACACCGGGGAGCTGTTTTTT. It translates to CASSLAASTNTGELFF.

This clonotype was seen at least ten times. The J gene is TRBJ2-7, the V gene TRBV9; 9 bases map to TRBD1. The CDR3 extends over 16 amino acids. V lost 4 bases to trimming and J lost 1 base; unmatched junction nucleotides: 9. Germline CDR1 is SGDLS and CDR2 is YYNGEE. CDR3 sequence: CASSRRGTGTSYEQYF. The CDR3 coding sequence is TGTGCCAGCAGCAGGCGGGGGACAGGGACATCCTACGAGCAGTACTTC.

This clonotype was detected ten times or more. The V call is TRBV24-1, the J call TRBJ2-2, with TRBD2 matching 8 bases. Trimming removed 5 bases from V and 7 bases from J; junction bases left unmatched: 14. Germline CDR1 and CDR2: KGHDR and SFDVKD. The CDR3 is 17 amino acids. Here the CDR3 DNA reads TGTGCCACCAGTGCCCCTACGGGGGGGGGCACAATCGGGGAGCTGTTTTTT. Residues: CATSAPTGGGTIGELFF.

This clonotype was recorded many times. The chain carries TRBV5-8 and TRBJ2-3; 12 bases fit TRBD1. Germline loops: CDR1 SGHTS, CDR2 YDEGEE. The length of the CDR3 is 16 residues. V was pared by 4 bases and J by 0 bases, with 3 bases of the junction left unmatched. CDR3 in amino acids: CASSRGQGASTDTQYF. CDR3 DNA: TGTGCCAGCAGCAGGGGACAGGGGGCAAGCACAGATACGCAGTATTTT. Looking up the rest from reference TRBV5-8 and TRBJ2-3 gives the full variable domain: EAGVTQSPTHLIKTRGQQATLRCSPISGHTSVYWYQQALGLGLQFLLWYDEGEERNRGNFPPRFSGRQFPNYSSELNVNALELEDSALYLCASSRGQGASTDTQYFGPGTRLTVL.

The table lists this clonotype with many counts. The CDR3 nucleotides read TGCAGTGCTAGAGATGGTCTAGCGGGGGCCCCAGGTGAGCAGTTCTTC. This gives the protein CSARDGLAGAPGEQFF. V usage is TRBV20-1 and J usage is TRBJ2-1, with TRBD2 identical over 10 bases. Losses at the gene ends were 0 bases for V and 9 bases for J; bases not matched to a gene: 11. CDR3 size: 16 residues. The germline V gene encodes CDR1 DFQATT and CDR2 SNEGSKA (reference sequence).

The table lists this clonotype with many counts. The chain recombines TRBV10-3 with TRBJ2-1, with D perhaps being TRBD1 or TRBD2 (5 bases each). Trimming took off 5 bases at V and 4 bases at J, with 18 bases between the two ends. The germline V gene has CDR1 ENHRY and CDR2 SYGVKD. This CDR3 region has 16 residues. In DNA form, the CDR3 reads TGTGCCATCAGTCTTAGAGGGGCGCCCCTTTACAATGAGCAGTTCTTC. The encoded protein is CAISLRGAPLYNEQFF.

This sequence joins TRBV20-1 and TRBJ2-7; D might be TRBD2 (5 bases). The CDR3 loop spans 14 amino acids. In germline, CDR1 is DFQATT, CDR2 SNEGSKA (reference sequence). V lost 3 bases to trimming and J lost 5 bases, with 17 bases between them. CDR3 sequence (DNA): TGCAGTGCTAGTCACGGACTCTCCGGGGACGAGCAGTACTTC. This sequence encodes CSASHGLSGDEQYF.

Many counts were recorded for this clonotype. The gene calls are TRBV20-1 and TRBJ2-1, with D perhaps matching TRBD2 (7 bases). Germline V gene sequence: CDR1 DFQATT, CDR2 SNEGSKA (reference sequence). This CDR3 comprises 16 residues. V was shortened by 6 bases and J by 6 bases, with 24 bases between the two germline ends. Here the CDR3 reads CSAPMITGGTSNEQFF. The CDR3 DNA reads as TGCAGTGCCCCCATGATAACGGGGGGCACATCCAATGAGCAGTTCTTC.

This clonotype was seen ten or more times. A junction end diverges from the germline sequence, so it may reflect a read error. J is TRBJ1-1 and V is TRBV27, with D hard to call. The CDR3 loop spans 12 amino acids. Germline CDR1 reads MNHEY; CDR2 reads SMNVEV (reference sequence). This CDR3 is CASSSPLKLWSF. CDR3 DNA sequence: TGTGCCAGCAGTTCGCCCTTGAAGCTCTGGTCCTTT.

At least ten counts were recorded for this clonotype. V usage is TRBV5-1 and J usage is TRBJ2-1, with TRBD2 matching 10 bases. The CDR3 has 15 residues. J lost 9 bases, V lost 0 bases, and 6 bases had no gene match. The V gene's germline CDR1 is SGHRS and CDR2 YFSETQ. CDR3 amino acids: CASSLEAGGRGEQFF. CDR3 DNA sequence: TGCGCCAGCAGCTTGGAAGCGGGGGGGCGTGGTGAGCAGTTCTTC.

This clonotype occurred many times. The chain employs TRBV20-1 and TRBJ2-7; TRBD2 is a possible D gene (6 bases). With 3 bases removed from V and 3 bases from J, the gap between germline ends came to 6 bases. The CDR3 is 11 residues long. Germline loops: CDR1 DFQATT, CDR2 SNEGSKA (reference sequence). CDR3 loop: CSARRGYEQYF. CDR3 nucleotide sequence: TGCAGTGCTAGGCGGGGCTACGAGCAGTACTTC.

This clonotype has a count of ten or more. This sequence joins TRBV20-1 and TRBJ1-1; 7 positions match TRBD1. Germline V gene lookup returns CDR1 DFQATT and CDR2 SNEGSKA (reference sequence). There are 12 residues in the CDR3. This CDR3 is CSLQQGGTEAFF. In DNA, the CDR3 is TGCAGCCTCCAGCAGGGGGGCACTGAAGCTTTCTTT.

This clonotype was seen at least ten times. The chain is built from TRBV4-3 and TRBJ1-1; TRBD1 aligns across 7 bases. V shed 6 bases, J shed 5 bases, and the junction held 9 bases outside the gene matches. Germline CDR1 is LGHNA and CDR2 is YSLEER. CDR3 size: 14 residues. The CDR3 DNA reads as TGCGCCAGCAGGGGGGGAGGGGGCTATACTGAAGCTTTCTTT. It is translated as CASRGGGGYTEAFF.